Described below is a single T cell receptor (beta chain) sequence and its context. Its specificity is not known. Between the trimmed V and J ends, which lost 0 bases and 1 base, there was a span of 9 bases. Germline CDR1 is SEHNR and CDR2 is FQNEAQ (reference sequence). There are 16 residues in the CDR3. RNA transcripts were the template for amplifying TCR beta CDR3 regions. Using the HTBI primer set, a first-round RT-PCR was run on the TCR CDR3. TCRdb processed the multiplex PCR reads anew with MiXCR; each CDR3 protein has one entry. The table records fewer than 650,000 distinct CDR3 sequences, approximately 13% of them present only once. This specimen comes from a study of T cells in Graves' hyperthyroidism and ophthalmopathy. Diagnosis of hyperthyroidism was new in patients aged 18 to 65, and its duration was under 2 months. Study-wide results and caveats: Blood held most thyroid clonotypes expanded above 0.001 frequency. The model foresaw ophthalmopathy a median around 6.8 months prior to onset.

The TCR was taken from a woman aged 25-40 years with Graves' hyperthyroidism that later progressed to Graves' ophthalmopathy. The chain has TRBV7-9 and TRBJ1-4; D perhaps matches TRBD1 (6 bases). Sample: blood. The CDR3 loop reads CASSLAGGGTNEKLFF. Written as DNA, the CDR3 is TGTGCCAGCAGCTTAGCGGGGGGCGGAACTAATGAAAAACTGTTTTTT. Full variable domain (remainder filled in from reference TRBV7-9 and TRBJ1-4): DTGVSQNPRHKITKRGQNVTFRCDPISEHNRLYWYRQTLGQGPEFLTYFQNEAQLEKSRLLSDRFSAERPKGSFSTLEIQRTEQGDSAMYLCASSLAGGGTNEKLFFGSGTQLSVL.